Below, 30 T cell receptor beta chains from the same sample are listed, as sequenced in a study of T cells after yellow fever vaccination. TCRdb reanalysed the 5' RACE reads using MiXCR and keeps one entry per CDR3 protein. In the table there are around 46,000 distinct CDR3 sequences, almost 7% of which are singletons. The sequenced sample was CD8+ T cells not binding an NS4B(214-222) dextramer, sorted from PBMCs, obtained 45 days after the yellow fever booster vaccination. The receptors shown here come from a man younger than 45 who received the YFV17D yellow fever vaccine.

About this clonotype itself: This sequence may be a read error, since a much larger clone differs from it by one base. The CDR3 DNA follows: TGCAGCATTGAAGACGACAGGGTGAGGGGTTACAATGAGCAGTTCTTC. Amino acids: CSIEDDRVRGYNEQFF. This chain connects TRBV29-1 to TRBJ2-1, with 7 bases matching TRBD1. This CDR3 region has 16 residues. Germline CDR1 and CDR2: SQVTM and ANQGSEA.

The chain joins TRBV19 to TRBJ2-3; 9 nucleotides agree with TRBD2. Germline CDR1 and CDR2: LNHDA and SQIVND (reference sequence). Germline trimming cut 5 bases from V and 5 bases from J; bases unmatched to any gene: 5. This CDR3 has 14 amino acids. CDR3 sequence (DNA): TGTGCCAGTAGTGCGGGGGGGGCACAAGATACGCAGTATTTT. Its translation: CASSAGGAQDTQYF.

At least ten counts were recorded for this clonotype. The chain has TRBV11-2 and TRBJ2-7, with D possibly matching TRBD2 (5 bases). V was cut by 1 base and J by 5 bases, with 12 bases left in between. CDR1 is SGHAT and CDR2 is FQNNGV in the germline V gene. CDR3 length: 14 residues. The CDR3 nucleotides read TGTGCCAGCAGCTTAGTGGGCGAGGGTCACGAGCAGTACTTC. It is translated as CASSLVGEGHEQYF.

Ten or more counts support this clonotype. The chain has TRBV12-3 or TRBV12-4 and TRBJ1-4, with TRBD1 identical over 8 bases. The V segment lost 7 bases and the J segment 5 bases; nucleotides outside the gene matches: 6. This CDR3 has 14 amino acids. The CDR3 DNA is TGTGCCAGCACCCGACAGGGGCAGAATGAAAAACTGTTTTTT. Protein sequence: CASTRQGQNEKLFF.

Many counts were recorded for this clonotype. The V call is TRBV5-6, the J call TRBJ2-7, with a weak D call TRBD2 (6 bases). Per the germline V gene, CDR1 is SGHDT and CDR2 is YYEEEE. V lost 3 bases and J lost 6, with 7 bases in between. This CDR3 contains 11 residues. The DNA for the CDR3 is TGTGCCAGCAGCTCAGCGGGCGAGCAGTACTTC. Protein sequence: CASSSAGEQYF.

This clonotype was counted only a few times. The chain has TRBV20-1 and TRBJ2-1, with 10 bases that match TRBD2. The V gene's germline CDR1 is DFQATT and CDR2 SNEGSKA (reference sequence). The V and J ends lost 5 bases and 3 bases, in that order; junction bases with no gene match: 22. The CDR3 is 20 amino acids. The CDR3 sequence is CSADYLGDGRLAGDYNEQFF. The CDR3 DNA reads as TGCAGTGCTGATTACCTAGGCGACGGGCGCCTAGCGGGAGACTACAATGAGCAGTTCTTC.

This clonotype was seen many times. CDR3 coding DNA: TGTGCCAGCAGCCCAACCCCTCTACATCGCCAAGCTTTCTTT. Protein sequence: CASSPTPLHRQAFF. V is TRBV28 and J is TRBJ1-1; D is uncertain. CDR1 and CDR2 (germline): MDHEN, SYDVKM. This CDR3 has 14 residues. Trimming removed 6 bases from V and 9 bases from J, with 20 bases in between.

This clonotype showed up many times. J is TRBJ2-5 and V is TRBV24-1, with D unresolved. In germline, CDR1 is KGHDR, CDR2 SFDVKD. V was pared by 3 bases and J by 3 bases, with 13 bases between. The CDR3 contains 15 residues. CDR3 amino acids: CATSDIGIREETQYF. CDR3 sequence (DNA): TGTGCCACCAGTGATATTGGCATTCGGGAAGAGACCCAGTACTTC.

This clonotype was seen ten or more times. This chain links TRBV5-6 with TRBJ2-7; 16 positions match TRBD2. V trimming: 2 bases; J trimming: 3 bases; junction bases outside the gene matches: 14. The V gene's germline CDR1 is SGHDT and CDR2 YYEEEE. The CDR3 contains 20 residues. CDR3 region: CASSFVGTSGRADPFYEQYF. In DNA form, the CDR3 reads TGTGCCAGCAGCTTTGTAGGGACTAGCGGGAGGGCCGACCCTTTCTACGAGCAGTACTTC.

The table lists this clonotype with many counts. The V gene is TRBV2, the J gene TRBJ2-6; tentatively, D is TRBD1 or TRBD2 (5 bases each). CDR3 length: 15 amino acids. Germline assignment: CDR1 SNHLY and CDR2 FYNNEI. Between the trimmed V and J ends, which lost 3 bases and 4 bases, there was a span of 10 bases. CDR3 DNA: TGTGCCAGCAGTGATCTGGGGGACGGGGCCAACGTCCTGACTTTC. This codes for CASSDLGDGANVLTF.

This clonotype was seen a handful of times. The chain has TRBV4-3 and TRBJ2-4, with TRBD2 matching 10 bases. This CDR3 comprises 15 residues. The trim removed 7 bases at V and 2 bases at J, leaving 5 bases unmatched. Germline assignment: CDR1 LGHNA and CDR2 YSLEER. The CDR3 sequence is CASKGTSDSKNIQYF. CDR3 coding DNA: TGCGCCAGCAAAGGGACTAGCGATTCCAAAAACATTCAGTACTTC.

A few counts support this clonotype. The rearrangement joins TRBV7-8 to TRBJ2-7; 7 bases match TRBD2. Per germline, CDR1 SGHVS and CDR2 FQNEAQ. The trim removed 0 bases at V and 4 bases at J, leaving 6 bases unmatched. The CDR3 totals 15 residues. The chain's CDR3 is CASSLAASGPYEQYF. The CDR3 nucleotides are TGTGCCAGCAGCTTAGCTGCTAGCGGACCTTACGAGCAGTACTTC. Together with reference TRBV7-8 and TRBJ2-7, the CDR3 gives the full variable domain: GAGVSQSPRYKVAKRGQDVALRCDPISGHVSLFWYQQALGQGPEFLTYFQNEAQLDKSGLPSDRFFAERPEGSVSTLKIQRTQQEDSAVYLCASSLAASGPYEQYFGPGTRLTVT.

This clonotype was detected ten times or more. V usage is TRBV29-1 and J usage is TRBJ2-2; a possible D gene is TRBD1 (5 bases). The germline gives CDR1 SQVTM, CDR2 ANQGSEA. The V end was cut by 4 bases, the J end by 1 base, with 7 bases between. The CDR3 consists of 13 residues. In DNA, the CDR3 is TGCAGCGTTGGCCAGGGGAACACCGGGGAGCTGTTTTTT. It encodes CSVGQGNTGELFF.

This clonotype has ten or more counts. The chain links TRBV25-1 to TRBJ1-4, with a weak D call TRBD1 (6 bases). Trimming cost V 0 bases and J 5 bases, with 13 bases left between them. The CDR3 runs 16 residues. Germline V lookup: CDR1 MGHDK, CDR2 SYGVNS. The DNA for the CDR3 is TGTGCCAGCAGTGAATATATGGGGGGGCCGAATGAAAAACTGTTTTTT. Its translation is CASSEYMGGPNEKLFF.

This clonotype was found many times. The chain links TRBV12-5 to TRBJ2-5, with TRBD1 identical over 7 bases. J was trimmed by 7 bases and V by 1 base; bases with no gene match: 9. This CDR3 spans 15 amino acids. Germline CDR1 and CDR2: LGHNT and FRNRAP. CDR3 loop: CASGLGTGTEVTQYF. The CDR3 DNA reads TGTGCTAGTGGTTTGGGAACCGGGACAGAAGTGACCCAGTACTTC.

V is TRBV30 and J is TRBJ2-3; D is ambiguous. Germline V gene lookup returns CDR1 GTSNPN and CDR2 SVGIG (reference sequence). There are 17 residues in the CDR3. Trimming removed 4 bases at V and 2 bases at J, with 22 bases between. Written as DNA, the CDR3 is TGTGCCTGGAATGGAGAATGGAACGAGTTTGACACAGATACGCAGTATTTT. Translating gives CAWNGEWNEFDTDTQYF.

This clonotype was detected ten times or more. The chain links TRBV29-1 to TRBJ2-7; D is uncertain. CDR1 is SQVTM and CDR2 is ANQGSEA in the germline V gene. The germline V and J ends were trimmed by 4 bases and 4 bases, with 8 bases remaining between them. The CDR3 loop spans 11 amino acids. This chain's CDR3 is CSVGGEYEQYF. CDR3 nucleotide sequence: TGCAGCGTTGGAGGTGAATACGAGCAGTACTTC.

Many counts were recorded for this clonotype. The chain recombines TRBV7-2 with TRBJ2-3; D might be TRBD2 (5 bases). This CDR3 has 16 residues. The ends were cut back, 5 bases at V and 1 base at J, with 16 bases in the middle. The germline CDR1 and CDR2 sequences are SGHTA and FQGNSA. For the CDR3, the DNA is TGTGCCAGCAGCCCTGGCCCAGAGAGGGGCACAGATACGCAGTATTTT. Its translation: CASSPGPERGTDTQYF.

Points on this clonotype: A much larger clone differs from this one at a single base, so this may be a read error. The chain is built from TRBV4-2 and TRBJ1-6, with a tentative D call TRBD1 (6 bases). CDR3 size: 16 residues. The germline CDR1 and CDR2 sequences are LGHNA and YNFKEQ. The CDR3 sequence: CASSQGRDIYKSPLHF. In DNA, the CDR3 is TGTGCCAGCAGCCAAGGACGGGACATCTATAAATCACCCCTCCACTTT.

This clonotype was seen repeatedly, ten times or more. This chain links TRBV5-1 with TRBJ1-4; perhaps TRBD1 as D (6 bases). The germline V gene encodes CDR1 SGHRS and CDR2 YFSETQ. The CDR3 contains 16 residues. V lost 1 base and J 6 bases, leaving 16 bases between the germline ends. CDR3 nucleotide sequence: TGCGCCAGCAGCTTGACCTTTACAGGGACGGATGAAAAACTGTTTTTT. Residues: CASSLTFTGTDEKLFF.

This clonotype was picked up many times. The chain combines TRBV11-2 with TRBJ1-1; D gene ambiguous. This CDR3 region has 12 residues. Germline V CDR1 and CDR2: SGHAT, FQNNGV. Trimming took 4 bases from V and 3 from J, leaving 6 bases between them. The DNA of the CDR3 is TGTGCCAGCAGCTCGTTGGACACTGAAGCTTTCTTT. This gives the protein CASSSLDTEAFF.

This clonotype occurred many times. The chain uses TRBV11-2 and TRBJ2-1, with D possibly matching TRBD2 (5 bases). Germline CDR1 is SGHAT and CDR2 is FQNNGV. Between the trimmed V and J ends, which lost 2 bases and 6 bases, there was a span of 11 bases. The CDR3 covers 14 residues. This CDR3 is CASSLYASSNEQFF. CDR3 nucleotides: TGTGCCAGCAGCTTATACGCTAGCTCCAATGAGCAGTTCTTC.

This clonotype was counted many times. V gene TRBV20-1 combines with J gene TRBJ1-2, with a possible D match to TRBD1 (5 bases). The CDR3 runs to 15 residues. Trimming cost V 0 bases and J 4 bases, with 15 bases left between them. The germline V gene has CDR1 DFQATT and CDR2 SNEGSKA (reference sequence). CDR3: CSARDKRDRPYGYTF. The CDR3 nucleotides read TGCAGTGCTAGAGATAAGAGGGACCGGCCCTATGGCTACACCTTC.

The chain recombines TRBV7-8 with TRBJ2-7; 8 bases match TRBD2. CDR1 SGHVS and CDR2 FQNEAQ come from the germline V gene. This CDR3 is built from 18 residues. The V gene end was trimmed by 3 bases and the J gene end by 5 bases; junction bases not matched to a gene: 18. Here the CDR3 reads CASSFALGSGTSNNEQYF. DNA for the CDR3: TGTGCCAGCAGCTTCGCACTAGGAAGTGGGACTAGTAATAACGAGCAGTACTTC.

This clonotype was found many times. This chain links TRBV15 with TRBJ2-7; D gene uncertain. With 0 bases removed from V and 7 bases from J, the gap between germline ends came to 13 bases. Germline lookup yields CDR1 LNHNV and CDR2 YYDKDF (reference sequence). The CDR3 is 14 amino acids. The CDR3 here is CATSRDLNFEEQYF. The CDR3 coding sequence is TGTGCCACCAGCAGAGACCTTAACTTTGAGGAGCAGTACTTC.

This clonotype showed up many times. The chain has TRBV7-6 and TRBJ2-2; 12 bases fit TRBD2. V lost 5 bases and J lost 4; bases outside the gene matches: 5. Germline values: CDR1 SGHVS, CDR2 FNYEAQ. This CDR3 is 16 amino acids long. CDR3 nucleotide sequence: TGTGCCAGCAGCCCGACTAGCGGGAGAGGCACCGGGGAGCTGTTTTTT. This encodes CASSPTSGRGTGELFF.

This clonotype was seen repeatedly, ten times or more. V gene TRBV12-3 or TRBV12-4 combines with J gene TRBJ2-7; the D gene is possibly TRBD1 (6 bases). This CDR3 region has 15 residues. Between the trimmed V and J ends, which lost 10 bases and 7 bases, there was a span of 26 bases. The CDR3 is CATSPGGQGMREQYF. DNA of the CDR3: TGTGCCACCTCCCCGGGCGGGCAGGGGATGAGGGAGCAGTACTTC.

The V and J genes are TRBV27 and TRBJ1-5; a weak D match, TRBD1 (5 bases). This CDR3 spans 13 amino acids. The V end lost 8 bases, the J end lost 0 bases, and 8 bases lay between the germline ends. Germline-derived CDR1 and CDR2 are MNHEY and SMNVEV (reference sequence). CDR3 region: CASRTGSNQPQHF. CDR3 coding DNA: TGTGCCAGCCGAACAGGTAGCAATCAGCCCCAGCATTTT.

This clonotype was recorded at least ten times. The chain joins TRBV6-5 to TRBJ1-2; 9 bases line up with TRBD1. Germline V lookup: CDR1 MNHEY, CDR2 SVGAGI. V lost 0 bases and J lost 7; bases outside the gene matches: 9. The CDR3 is 16 amino acids. The CDR3 bases are TGTGCCAGCAGTTACTCACCGGGACAGGGAATATCTGGCTACACCTTC. Translation gives CASSYSPGQGISGYTF.

Of note for this clonotype: A much larger clone lies one base from this, so it may be a read error. V usage is TRBV2 and J usage is TRBJ2-1; TRBD1 matches 11 bases. The V segment lost 8 bases and the J segment 6 bases; nucleotides outside the gene matches: 9. The CDR3 spans 15 residues. Per germline, CDR1 SNHLY and CDR2 FYNNEI. The CDR3 is CASRGGTGGCNEQFF. As DNA, the CDR3 is TGTGCCAGCCGGGGAGGGACAGGGGGTTGCAATGAGCAGTTCTTC.